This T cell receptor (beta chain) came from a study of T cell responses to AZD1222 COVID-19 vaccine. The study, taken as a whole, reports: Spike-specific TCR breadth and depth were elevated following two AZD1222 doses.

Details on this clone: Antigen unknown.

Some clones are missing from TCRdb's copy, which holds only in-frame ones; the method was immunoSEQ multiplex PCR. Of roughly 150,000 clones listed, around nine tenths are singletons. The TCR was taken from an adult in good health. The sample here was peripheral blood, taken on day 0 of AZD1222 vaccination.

Written as DNA, the CDR3 is TGTGCCAGCAGCTTTACCGGGACAGGGGCCGGGGAGCTGTTTTTT. Translation gives CASSFTGTGAGELFF. The V call is TRBV9, the J call TRBJ2-2, with TRBD1 matching 10 bases. J gave up 6 bases and V 4 bases, and 6 bases lay outside the gene matches. The CDR3 spans 15 residues. Germline V lookup: CDR1 SGDLS, CDR2 YYNGEE.